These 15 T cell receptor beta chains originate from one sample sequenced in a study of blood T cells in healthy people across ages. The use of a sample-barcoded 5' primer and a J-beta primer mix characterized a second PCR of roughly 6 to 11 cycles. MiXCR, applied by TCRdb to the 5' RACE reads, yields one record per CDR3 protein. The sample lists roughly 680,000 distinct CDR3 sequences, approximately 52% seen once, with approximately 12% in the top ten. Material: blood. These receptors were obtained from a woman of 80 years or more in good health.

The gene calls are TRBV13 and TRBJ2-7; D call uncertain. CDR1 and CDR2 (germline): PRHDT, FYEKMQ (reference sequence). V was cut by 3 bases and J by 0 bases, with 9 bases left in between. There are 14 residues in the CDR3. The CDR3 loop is CASSFPYRSYEQYF. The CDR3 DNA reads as TGTGCCAGCAGCTTTCCTTACCGCTCCTACGAGCAGTACTTC. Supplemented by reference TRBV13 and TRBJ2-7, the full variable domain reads AAGVIQSPRHLIKEKRETATLKCYPIPRHDTVYWYQQGPGQDPQFLISFYEKMQSDKGSIPDRFSAQQFSDYHSELNMSSLELGDSALYFCASSFPYRSYEQYFGPGTRLTVT.

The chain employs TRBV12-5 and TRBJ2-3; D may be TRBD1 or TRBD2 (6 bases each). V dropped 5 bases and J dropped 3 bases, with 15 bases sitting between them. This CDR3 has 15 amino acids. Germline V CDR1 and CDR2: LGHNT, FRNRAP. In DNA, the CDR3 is TGTGCTAGTGGTGCTGAGGGGGGCGTTACAGATACGCAGTATTTT. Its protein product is CASGAEGGVTDTQYF.

The CDR3 DNA is TGTGCCAGCAGTGGCGGGGGGCTCACAGATACGCAGTATTTT. It encodes CASSGGGLTDTQYF. This sequence joins TRBV28 and TRBJ2-3, with 8 bases fitting TRBD2. The CDR3 has 14 amino acids. The germline CDR1 and CDR2 sequences are MDHEN and SYDVKM. V lost 5 bases, J lost 2 bases, and 3 bases stayed unmatched. Looking up the rest from reference TRBV28 and TRBJ2-3 gives the full variable domain: DVKVTQSSRYLVKRTGEKVFLECVQDMDHENMFWYRQDPGLGLRLIYFSYDVKMKEKGDIPEGYSVSREKKERFSLILESASTNQTSMYLCASSGGGLTDTQYFGPGTRLTVL.

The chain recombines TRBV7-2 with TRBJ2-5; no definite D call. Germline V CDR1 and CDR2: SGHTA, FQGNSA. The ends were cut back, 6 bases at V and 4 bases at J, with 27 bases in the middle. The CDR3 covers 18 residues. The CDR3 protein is CASRPTLGAAPLGETQYF. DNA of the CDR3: TGTGCCAGCAGACCAACCCTGGGCGCGGCCCCTCTTGGAGAGACCCAGTACTTC.

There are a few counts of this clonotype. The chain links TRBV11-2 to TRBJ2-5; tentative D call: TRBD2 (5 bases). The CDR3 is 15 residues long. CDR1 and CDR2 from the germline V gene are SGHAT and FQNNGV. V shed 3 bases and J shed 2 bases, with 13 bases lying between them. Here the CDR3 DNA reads TGTGCCAGCAGCTTCGGAGTAACTAGGCAAGAGACCCAGTACTTC. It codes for CASSFGVTRQETQYF.

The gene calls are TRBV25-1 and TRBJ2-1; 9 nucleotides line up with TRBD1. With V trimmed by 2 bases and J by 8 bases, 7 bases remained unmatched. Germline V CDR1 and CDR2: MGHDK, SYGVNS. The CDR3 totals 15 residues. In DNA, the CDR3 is TGTGCCAGCAGTGAACAAACGGGACAGGGACATGAGCAGTTCTTC. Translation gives CASSEQTGQGHEQFF.

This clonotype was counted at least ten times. CDR3 sequence (DNA): TGCGCCAGCAGCAACCGACAGAGTAATGAAAAACTGTTTTTT. Encoded protein: CASSNRQSNEKLFF. The rearrangement links TRBV5-1 to TRBJ1-4, with D possibly being TRBD1 (5 bases). The CDR3 extends over 14 amino acids. Trimming left V 4 bases short and J 4 bases short, with 11 bases between. Germline assignment: CDR1 SGHRS and CDR2 YFSETQ.

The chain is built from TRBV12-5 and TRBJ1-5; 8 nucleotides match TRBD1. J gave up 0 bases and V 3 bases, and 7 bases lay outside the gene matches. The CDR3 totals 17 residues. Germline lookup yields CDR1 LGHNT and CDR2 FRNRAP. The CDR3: CASGFPPGTGSNQPQHF. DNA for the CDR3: TGTGCTAGTGGTTTCCCTCCCGGGACAGGTAGCAATCAGCCCCAGCATTTT.

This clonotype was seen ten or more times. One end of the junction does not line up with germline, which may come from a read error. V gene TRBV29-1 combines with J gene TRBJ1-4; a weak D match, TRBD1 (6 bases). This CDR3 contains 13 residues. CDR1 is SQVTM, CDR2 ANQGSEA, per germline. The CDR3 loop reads CSAERGGNEKLFF. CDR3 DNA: TGCAGCGCTGAAAGAGGGGGGAATGAAAAACTGTTTTTT.

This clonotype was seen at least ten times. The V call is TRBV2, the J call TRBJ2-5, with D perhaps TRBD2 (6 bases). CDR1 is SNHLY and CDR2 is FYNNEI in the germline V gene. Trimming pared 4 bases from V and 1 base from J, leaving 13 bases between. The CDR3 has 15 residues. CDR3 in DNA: TGTGCCAGCAGTGGGGTTAGCGGAACCCAAGAGACCCAGTACTTC. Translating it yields CASSGVSGTQETQYF.

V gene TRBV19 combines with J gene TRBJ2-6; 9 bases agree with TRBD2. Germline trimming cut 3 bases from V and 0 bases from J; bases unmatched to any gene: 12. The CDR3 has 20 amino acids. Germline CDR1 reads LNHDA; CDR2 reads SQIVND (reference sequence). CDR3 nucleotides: TGTGCCAGTAGTATTCGCCCGACTAGCGGATTTATCTCTGGGGCCAACGTCCTGACTTTC. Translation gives CASSIRPTSGFISGANVLTF.

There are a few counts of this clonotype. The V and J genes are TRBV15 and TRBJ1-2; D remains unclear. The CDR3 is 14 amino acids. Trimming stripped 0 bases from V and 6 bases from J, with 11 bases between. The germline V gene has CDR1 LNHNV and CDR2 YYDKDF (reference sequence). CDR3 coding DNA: TGTGCCACCAGCAGAGATAGAGGGCGGGATGGCTACACCTTC. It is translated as CATSRDRGRDGYTF.

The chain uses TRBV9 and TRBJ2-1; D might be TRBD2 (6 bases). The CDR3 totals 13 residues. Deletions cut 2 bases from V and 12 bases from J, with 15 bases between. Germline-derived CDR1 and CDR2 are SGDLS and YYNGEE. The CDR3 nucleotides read TGTGCCAGCAGCGTGAGTCTAGCGAGTAGGCAGTTCTTC. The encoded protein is CASSVSLASRQFF.

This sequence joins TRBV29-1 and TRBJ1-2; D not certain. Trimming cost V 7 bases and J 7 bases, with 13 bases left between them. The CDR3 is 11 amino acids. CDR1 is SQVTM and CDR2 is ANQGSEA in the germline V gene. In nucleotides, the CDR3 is TGCAGCGCCGGTTTGGGTCGTGGCTACACCTTC. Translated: CSAGLGRGYTF.

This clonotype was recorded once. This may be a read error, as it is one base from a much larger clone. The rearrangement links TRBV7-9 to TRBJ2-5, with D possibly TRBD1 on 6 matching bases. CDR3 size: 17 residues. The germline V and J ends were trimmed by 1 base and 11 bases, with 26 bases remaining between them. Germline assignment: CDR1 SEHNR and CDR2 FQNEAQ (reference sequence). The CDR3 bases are TGTGCCAGCAGCTTAGGTCCAGGGGCCCCTCCCTACAATGAGCAGTACTTC. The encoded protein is CASSLGPGAPPYNEQYF.